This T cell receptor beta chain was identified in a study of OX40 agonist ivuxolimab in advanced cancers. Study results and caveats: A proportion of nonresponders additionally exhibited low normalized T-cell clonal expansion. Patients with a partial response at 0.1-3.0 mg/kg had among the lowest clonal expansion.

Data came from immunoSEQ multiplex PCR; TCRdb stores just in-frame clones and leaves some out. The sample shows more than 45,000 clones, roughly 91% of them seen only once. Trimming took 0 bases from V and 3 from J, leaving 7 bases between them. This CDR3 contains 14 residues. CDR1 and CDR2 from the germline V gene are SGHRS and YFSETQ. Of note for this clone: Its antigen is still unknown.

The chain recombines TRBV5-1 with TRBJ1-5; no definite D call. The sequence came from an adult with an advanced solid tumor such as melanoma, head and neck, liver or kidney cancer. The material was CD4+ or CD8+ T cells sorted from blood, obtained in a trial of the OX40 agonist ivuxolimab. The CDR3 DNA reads TGCGCCAGCAGCTTGGACGGGATCAATCAGCCCCAGCATTTT. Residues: CASSLDGINQPQHF.